The 26 T cell receptor beta chains reported below all come from one sample, sequenced in a study of Ad26.COV2.S vaccination and SARS-CoV-2 variants (dated by TCRdb to the early 2020s). The treatment or condition tag for this specimen amounts to: roughly 18 received Ad26.COV2.S at low or high dose, single or two shots; about 5 received placebo; per-sample allocation not given. Repertoires of vaccine and placebo recipients were sequenced from samples collected on day 63 after the first injection. Libraries came from the immunoSEQ multiplex PCR assay. Held by TCRdb, this immuneACCESS table contains in-frame sequences only and omits some clones. Under half of the omission traces to an unresolved V gene where checked; the cause of the rest is unknown. In all, the sample holds 300,000 to 500,000 clones, and roughly nine tenths of those were seen once. The top ten clones comprise approximately 3.7% of the sample.

The source was peripheral blood, collected in a trial of Ad26.COV2.S vaccine versus placebo. These receptors were collected from a person between 18 and 60 years old who received the Ad26.COV2.S COVID-19 vaccine or a placebo.

V usage is TRBV9 and J usage is TRBJ2-2, with D perhaps matching TRBD2 (6 bases). This CDR3 has 15 residues. CDR1 and CDR2 (germline): SGDLS, YYNGEE. V gave up 0 bases and J gave up 9 bases, with 15 bases separating them. CDR3 residues: CASSVASGWGRELFF. The CDR3 nucleotides read TGTGCCAGCAGCGTAGCCAGCGGGTGGGGCCGGGAGCTGTTTTTT.

The V call is TRBV27, the J call TRBJ1-2; D perhaps matches TRBD1 (5 bases). Looked up from germline, CDR1 is MNHEY and CDR2 is SMNVEV (reference sequence). The ends were cut back, 3 bases at V and 4 bases at J, with 9 bases in the middle. The CDR3 extends over 13 amino acids. CDR3 sequence: CASSFGQGYGYTF. CDR3 DNA sequence: TGTGCCAGCAGTTTTGGGCAGGGCTATGGCTACACCTTC.

For this clone: The sample carries other DNA sequences with the same CDR3. The rearrangement links TRBV27 to TRBJ2-7; tentative D call: TRBD1 (6 bases). The V gene's germline CDR1 is MNHEY and CDR2 SMNVEV (reference sequence). V gave up 2 bases and J gave up 2 bases, with 7 bases separating them. This CDR3 comprises 13 residues. This CDR3 reads CASSLGQTYEQYF. CDR3 DNA: TGTGCCAGCAGTTTAGGACAGACCTACGAGCAGTACTTC.

V usage is TRBV6-4 and J usage is TRBJ2-7; D is unresolved. CDR3 length equals 12 residues. The germline CDR1 and CDR2 sequences are MRHNA and SNTAGT. V lost 9 bases and J lost 3, with 12 bases in between. The CDR3 nucleotides read TGTGCCAGTTCTACACTTTTCTACGAGCAGTACTTC. Amino acid sequence: CASSTLFYEQYF.

The chain links TRBV7-9 to TRBJ1-4; no reliable D call. The CDR3 length is 16 residues. Per the germline V gene, CDR1 is SEHNR and CDR2 is FQNEAQ (reference sequence). V dropped 1 base and J dropped 5 bases, with 14 bases sitting between them. The CDR3 nucleotides are TGTGCCAGCAGCTTAGTGTATCAGGTTATCAATGAAAAACTGTTTTTT. Its protein is CASSLVYQVINEKLFF.

This clone has a single count. The chain is built from TRBV27 and TRBJ2-3; D is ambiguous. The CDR3 is made up of 16 amino acids. V was trimmed by 7 bases and J by 6 bases, leaving 23 bases between them. Germline-derived CDR1 and CDR2 are MNHEY and SMNVEV (reference sequence). This CDR3 reads CASTSLTTSQPDTQYF. The CDR3 nucleotides are TGTGCCAGCACCTCTTTGACGACATCGCAACCTGATACGCAGTATTTT.

This clone was seen a single time. The V gene is TRBV3-1 (or the pseudogene TRBV3-2), the J gene TRBJ2-3; D is possibly TRBD2 (5 bases). The CDR3 is 14 residues long. The germline gives CDR1 LGHDT, CDR2 YNNKEL (reference sequence). V gave up 2 bases and J gave up 4 bases, with 10 bases separating them. As DNA, the CDR3 is TGTGCCAGCAGCCAATCTTCTAGCCCAGATACGCAGTATTTT. Translated, it gives CASSQSSSPDTQYF.

The V call is TRBV4-1, the J call TRBJ2-1; TRBD2 agrees at 7 bases. Germline CDR1 MGHRA, CDR2 YSYEKL. The CDR3 runs to 17 residues. V was clipped by 3 bases and J by 0 bases; unmatched bases: 8. The DNA of the CDR3 is TGCGCCAGCAGCCACGGAAGGCGGGGGAGCTCCTACAATGAGCAGTTCTTC. Protein sequence: CASSHGRRGSSYNEQFF.

This clone was observed a single time. This rearrangement joins TRBV24-1 to TRBJ2-7; D may be TRBD1 (5 bases). Germline V gene data show CDR1 as KGHDR and CDR2 as SFDVKD. The CDR3 is 16 residues long. The V end was cut by 5 bases, the J end by 2 bases, with 18 bases between. The CDR3 protein is CATSVPHGRGTYEQYF. CDR3 DNA: TGTGCCACCAGTGTCCCTCACGGAAGGGGAACCTACGAGCAGTACTTC.

This chain joins TRBV4-1 and TRBJ2-5; 7 bases are shared with TRBD2. There are 16 residues in the CDR3. Germline CDR1 MGHRA, CDR2 YSYEKL. J lost 3 bases, V lost 0 bases, and 7 bases had no gene match. CDR3 in amino acids: CASSQDIMAGEETQYF. The CDR3 nucleotides are TGCGCCAGCAGCCAAGACATTATGGCGGGGGAAGAGACCCAGTACTTC.

The rearrangement uses TRBV5-1 and TRBJ2-7, with 7 bases matching TRBD1. V shed 5 bases, J shed 0 bases, and the junction held 8 bases outside the gene matches. From germline, CDR1 is SGHRS and CDR2 YFSETQ. The CDR3 runs 15 residues. The CDR3 coding sequence is TGCGCCAGCAGGGGGGACAGCGAGAGCTCCTACGAGCAGTACTTC. Residues: CASRGDSESSYEQYF.

This clone was detected only once. This sequence joins TRBV20-1 and TRBJ1-1, with D unresolved. CDR3 size: 11 residues. Germline V gene data show CDR1 as DFQATT and CDR2 as SNEGSKA (reference sequence). V lost 3 bases and J 2 bases, leaving 4 bases between the germline ends. This chain's CDR3 is CSASHNTEAFF. As DNA, the CDR3 is TGCAGTGCTAGCCATAACACTGAAGCTTTCTTT.

This clone appeared a few times. V gene TRBV5-4 combines with J gene TRBJ1-6; 7 nucleotides match TRBD1. CDR3 length: 16 residues. Germline assignment: CDR1 SGHNT and CDR2 YYREEE (reference sequence). The J segment lost 7 bases and the V segment lost 4 bases, leaving 11 bases of the junction unmatched. Written as DNA, the CDR3 is TGTGCCAGCAGCCGAACACAGGGACAGAAAAATTCACCCCTCCACTTT. Translation gives CASSRTQGQKNSPLHF.

This clone was recorded once. Other DNA sequences in the sample encode the same CDR3. This rearrangement joins TRBV5-1 to TRBJ2-5; D is ambiguous. CDR1 is SGHRS and CDR2 is YFSETQ in the germline V gene. V lost 0 bases, J lost 5 bases, and 5 bases lay in between. CDR3 size: 12 residues. CDR3 DNA: TGCGCCAGCAGCTTGGGGGTGGAGACCCAGTACTTC. Translating it yields CASSLGVETQYF. Variable domain in full (rest from reference TRBV5-1 and TRBJ2-5): KAGVTQTPRYLIKTRGQQVTLSCSPISGHRSVSWYQQTPGQGLQFLFEYFSETQRNKGNFPGRFSGRQFSNSRSEMNVSTLELGDSALYLCASSLGVETQYFGPGTRLLVL.

This clone has only a few counts. The chain joins TRBV6-6 to TRBJ1-3; D remains ambiguous. Germline CDR1 and CDR2: MNHNY and SVGAGI (reference sequence). Trimming left V 4 bases short and J 3 bases short, with 1 base between. There are 11 residues in the CDR3. CDR3 nucleotides: TGTGCCAGCAGTTTTGGAAACACCATATATTTT. Translated, it gives CASSFGNTIYF.

Only one count was recorded for this clone. This chain joins TRBV12-3 or TRBV12-4 and TRBJ2-1; TRBD1 might be the D (6 bases). Trimming removed 5 bases from V and 9 bases from J, with 11 bases in between. This CDR3 contains 12 residues. The CDR3 loop is CASSRDISEQFF. The DNA of the CDR3 is TGTGCCAGCAGTCGGGACATAAGTGAGCAGTTCTTC.

This clone has a single count. The chain couples TRBV5-4 to TRBJ2-6; D not resolved. The CDR3 is 15 residues long. V shed 0 bases and J shed 4 bases, with 8 bases lying between them. Germline CDR1 reads SGHNT; CDR2 reads YYREEE (reference sequence). The CDR3 sequence is CASSLANSGANVLTF. CDR3 coding DNA: TGTGCCAGCAGCTTGGCCAATTCCGGGGCCAACGTCCTGACTTTC.

The chain links TRBV9 to TRBJ1-1, with TRBD1 identical over 8 bases. CDR3 length: 15 residues. Per germline, CDR1 SGDLS and CDR2 YYNGEE. The V and J ends lost 4 bases and 5 bases, in that order; junction bases with no gene match: 10. The chain's CDR3 is CASSRTGQGRTEAFF. The CDR3 bases are TGTGCCAGCAGCAGGACAGGACAGGGACGAACTGAAGCTTTCTTT.

This clone was detected once. The V call is TRBV5-1, the J call TRBJ2-5; D is unresolved. Trimming removed 0 bases from V and 5 bases from J, with 14 bases in between. The CDR3 extends over 15 amino acids. Per germline, CDR1 SGHRS and CDR2 YFSETQ. CDR3 sequence (DNA): TGCGCCAGCAGCTTGGATCTAGGGATTTTGGAGACCCAGTACTTC. Translating gives CASSLDLGILETQYF.

The chain is built from TRBV19 and TRBJ1-2; TRBD1 might be the D (5 bases). Germline CDR1 and CDR2: LNHDA and SQIVND (reference sequence). The CDR3 has 14 residues. The ends were cut back, 8 bases at V and 3 bases at J, with 16 bases in the middle. The CDR3 spells CASSLPGTYYGYTF. CDR3 nucleotides: TGTGCCAGTTCTCTCCCCGGGACGTACTATGGCTACACCTTC.

This clone was recorded once. The chain is built from TRBV7-8 and TRBJ2-1; TRBD2 matches at 7 bases. The CDR3 has 18 residues. V lost 3 bases, J lost 0 bases, and 11 bases stayed unmatched. Germline CDR1 and CDR2: SGHVS and FQNEAQ. The CDR3 loop reads CASSLGLTDFISYNEQFF. The CDR3 bases are TGTGCCAGCAGCTTGGGACTAACCGACTTCATCTCCTACAATGAGCAGTTCTTC.

In DNA, the CDR3 is TGTGCCTGGGACTGGAACACTGAAGCTTTCTTT. Its translation: CAWDWNTEAFF. This chain links TRBV30 with TRBJ1-1; no firm D call. The CDR3 runs to 11 residues. Trimming took 5 bases from V and 1 from J, leaving 5 bases between them. Germline-derived CDR1 and CDR2 are GTSNPN and SVGIG (reference sequence).

The chain employs TRBV7-9 and TRBJ2-1; TRBD1 might be the D (6 bases). CDR1 is SEHNR, CDR2 FQNEAQ, per germline (reference sequence). The CDR3 has 15 residues. Deletions cut 7 bases from V and 7 bases from J, with 20 bases between. The CDR3 DNA is TGTGCCAGCACCCTGCTTGGGGGCCTTGGGAATGAGCAGTTCTTC. It translates to CASTLLGGLGNEQFF. The variable domain in full, with the rest retrieved from reference TRBV7-9 and TRBJ2-1, is DTGVSQNPRHKITKRGQNVTFRCDPISEHNRLYWYRQTLGQGPEFLTYFQNEAQLEKSRLLSDRFSAERPKGSFSTLEIQRTEQGDSAMYLCASTLLGGLGNEQFFGPGTRLTVL.

The rearrangement uses TRBV9 and TRBJ1-6; 8 nucleotides match TRBD1. The junction had 4 bases not matched to a gene; V was cut back by 0 bases and J by 8 bases. Per the germline V gene, CDR1 is SGDLS and CDR2 is YYNGEE. CDR3 length equals 15 residues. The CDR3 nucleotides are TGTGCCAGCAGCGTAGTCGACAGGGGAGATTCACCCCTCCACTTT. As protein: CASSVVDRGDSPLHF.

This chain links TRBV11-3 with TRBJ2-3, with D possibly being TRBD1 (6 bases). V dropped 1 base and J dropped 4 bases, with 15 bases sitting between them. In germline, CDR1 is SGHNT, CDR2 YENEEA. This CDR3 is 16 amino acids long. The CDR3 protein is CASSLGAPQGADTQYF. CDR3 sequence (DNA): TGTGCCAGCAGCTTAGGGGCCCCACAGGGTGCAGATACGCAGTATTTT.

The chain joins TRBV6-2 or TRBV6-3 to TRBJ1-5, with a possible D match to TRBD1 (5 bases). CDR1 is MNHEY and CDR2 is SVGEGT in the germline V gene. This CDR3 comprises 14 residues. Trimming took 3 bases from V and 6 from J, leaving 12 bases between them. Written as DNA, the CDR3 is TGTGCCAGCAGTTATGGGGGAGCATTTCAGCCCCAGCATTTT. It translates to CASSYGGAFQPQHF.